The source of this T cell receptor (beta chain) is a study of vaccination and CD4 T cells after COVID-19. Overall study: Stimulation of the cells used overlapping spike peptide pools from SARS-CoV-2 and from the common cold coronaviruses HCoV-NL63, HCoV-OC43 and HCoV-229E. Each of the control cultures got a CEFX pool, an HIV-1 Nef pool, or no peptide.

Study-wide points: Convalescent patients gained a median about 85% of their reactive clones only post-vaccination.

V lost 3 bases and J lost 4, with 15 bases in between. Germline CDR1 and CDR2: LGHNA and YSLEER. The CDR3 loop spans 15 amino acids. The treatment: roughly 10-day PBMC culture with coronavirus spike peptide pools or control peptides (ViraFEST assay). IL-2 (10 IU/ml) and peptide pools (around 9.7 ug/ml) were added to cultures of around 2 million PBMCs per well. The Oncomine TCR Beta short-read assay sequenced DNA from cultured CD4+ T cells. TCRdb processed the PCR reads anew with MiXCR; each CDR3 protein has one entry. The repertoire includes around 15,000 distinct CDR3 sequences, less than 55% of them detected once, and more than 7% sits in the top ten. Details on this clonotype: Antigen specificity is unknown.

The TCR was taken from a human donor who had recovered from COVID-19. This chain connects TRBV4-3 to TRBJ1-1, with unresolved D. Sequencing was carried out using CD4+ T cells from blood, cultured in vitro. The CDR3 loop reads CASSQQPEAGTEAFF. The CDR3, as DNA: TGCGCCAGCAGCCAGCAGCCGGAGGCGGGCACTGAAGCTTTCTTT.